These 18 T cell receptor beta chains originate from one sample sequenced in a study of shared T cell receptors in the human thymus. Only in-frame clones appear in the TCRdb table, and some are missing; sequencing was by immunoSEQ multiplex PCR. The data contain some 700,000 clones, 75% to 90% of them seen just once; the ten biggest clones take up over 0.008%. These sequences were also reported in another study, on human thymus T cells.

The material sequenced was thymocytes. The receptors derive from a girl under three years old with a congenital heart defect.

This clone has only one observation. The rearrangement joins TRBV7-3 to TRBJ1-2; TRBD1 matches at 7 bases. J gave up 8 bases and V 6 bases, and 24 bases lay outside the gene matches. CDR3 length: 18 amino acids. Per the germline V gene, CDR1 is SGHTA and CDR2 is FQGTGA. CDR3 DNA sequence: TGTGCCAGCAGTTTAGGGGGCAGGGACGAGACTTATGTCTACGGCTACACCTTC. As protein: CASSLGGRDETYVYGYTF.

The chain uses TRBV5-4 and TRBJ1-1; D remains unclear. This CDR3 comprises 16 residues. With 4 bases removed from V and 6 bases from J, the gap between germline ends came to 22 bases. The V gene's germline CDR1 is SGHNT and CDR2 YYREEE (reference sequence). The CDR3 nucleotides are TGTGCCAGCAGCCTTCAAAAGACCGGCCGGGAGGCTGAAGCTTTCTTT. Protein product: CASSLQKTGREAEAFF.

The chain has TRBV5-6 and TRBJ1-1; possibly TRBD1 for D (6 bases). Germline loops: CDR1 SGHDT, CDR2 YYEEEE. V gave up 0 bases and J gave up 0 bases, with 18 bases separating them. The CDR3 is 18 residues long. For the CDR3, the DNA is TGTGCCAGCAGCTTGGGAGGACAAGGCAGGGGAATGAACACTGAAGCTTTCTTT. Encoded protein: CASSLGGQGRGMNTEAFF.

The chain employs TRBV5-5 and TRBJ2-5, with 13 bases that match TRBD2. Unmatched junction bases numbered 4, after V lost 1 base and J lost 4 bases. The CDR3 extends over 16 amino acids. Germline V CDR1 and CDR2: SGHKS, YYEKEE (reference sequence). The CDR3 DNA reads as TGTGCCAGCAGCTTGATTCGACTAGCGGGGGGAGAGACCCAGTACTTC. Protein sequence: CASSLIRLAGGETQYF.

This chain uses TRBV27 with TRBJ2-1; 7 nucleotides align to TRBD2. Germline V CDR1 and CDR2: MNHEY, SMNVEV (reference sequence). The length of the CDR3 is 14 residues. J was trimmed by 6 bases and V by 8 bases; bases with no gene match: 10. Here the CDR3 reads CASLRARGGNEQFF. The CDR3 region has the DNA TGTGCCAGCCTTAGGGCCCGCGGGGGCAATGAGCAGTTCTTC.

The V gene is TRBV4-1, the J gene TRBJ1-1; TRBD1 is a possible D gene (6 bases). The germline gives CDR1 MGHRA, CDR2 YSYEKL. The CDR3 extends over 17 amino acids. V was shortened by 2 bases and J by 2 bases, with 18 bases between the two germline ends. CDR3 nucleotides: TGCGCCAGCAGCCAAAAGCAACCGGGACAAATTAACACTGAAGCTTTCTTT. It is translated as CASSQKQPGQINTEAFF.

The gene calls are TRBV4-2 and TRBJ2-1; 7 nucleotides align to TRBD2. CDR1 is LGHNA, CDR2 YNFKEQ, per germline. This CDR3 comprises 13 residues. Losses at the gene ends were 3 bases for V and 10 bases for J; bases not matched to a gene: 6. The CDR3 spells CASSQGGAGEQFF. For the CDR3, the DNA is TGTGCCAGCAGCCAGGGGGGAGCGGGGGAGCAGTTCTTC.

The chain couples TRBV19 to TRBJ1-2, with D possibly matching TRBD1 (5 bases). The ends were cut back, 4 bases at V and 5 bases at J, with 11 bases in the middle. The germline gives CDR1 LNHDA, CDR2 SQIVND (reference sequence). The CDR3 consists of 13 residues. The CDR3 DNA sequence: TGTGCCAGTAGTACCTGGCGGGGGTATGGCTACACCTTC. This translates into CASSTWRGYGYTF.

This chain joins TRBV28 and TRBJ1-2, with D possibly TRBD1 on 6 matching bases. Germline CDR1 is MDHEN and CDR2 is SYDVKM. V lost 3 bases and J lost 3, with 14 bases in between. CDR3 length: 15 residues. CDR3 loop: CASSFDDRQDYGYTF. The CDR3 nucleotides are TGTGCCAGCAGTTTTGACGACAGGCAAGACTATGGCTACACCTTC.

CDR3 bases: TGTGCCAGCAGCTTGGAGGGACTAGCGGGGTGGGCGGATGAGCAGTTCTTC. Encoded protein: CASSLEGLAGWADEQFF. The chain carries TRBV5-5 and TRBJ2-1; 13 bases fit TRBD2. There are 17 residues in the CDR3. With 0 bases clipped from V and 8 bases from J, the junction kept 8 bases outside the gene matches. Germline values: CDR1 SGHKS, CDR2 YYEKEE (reference sequence).

This clone was seen a single time. J is TRBJ2-7 and V is TRBV6-5; D is perhaps TRBD2 (6 bases). The CDR3 consists of 15 residues. Per germline, CDR1 MNHEY and CDR2 SVGAGI. Trimming left V 4 bases short and J 0 bases short, with 13 bases between. CDR3 loop: CASSSHLADSYEQYF. CDR3 DNA sequence: TGTGCCAGCAGTTCCCACTTAGCGGACTCCTACGAGCAGTACTTC.

The chain recombines TRBV12-5 with TRBJ1-6; TRBD1 might be the D (5 bases). Per the germline V gene, CDR1 is LGHNT and CDR2 is FRNRAP. This CDR3 is 17 amino acids long. Trimming cost V 0 bases and J 4 bases, with 13 bases left between them. In DNA form, the CDR3 reads TGTGCTAGTGGTTTGGTTAAGGGCCGGGGGTATAATTCACCCCTCCACTTT. Protein sequence: CASGLVKGRGYNSPLHF.

Concerning this clone: This sample includes further DNA sequences coding for the same CDR3. The chain links TRBV5-6 to TRBJ1-2; TRBD1 agrees at 8 bases. V was clipped by 4 bases and J by 8 bases; unmatched bases: 16. The CDR3 totals 16 residues. The germline CDR1 and CDR2 sequences are SGHDT and YYEEEE. CDR3 sequence reads: CASSTAGGERFNGYTF. In DNA, the CDR3 is TGTGCCAGCAGCACAGCAGGGGGCGAACGTTTCAACGGCTACACCTTC.

The chain uses TRBV7-9 and TRBJ1-1, with D unresolved. V gave up 4 bases and J gave up 0 bases, with 6 bases separating them. This CDR3 spans 13 amino acids. Germline CDR1 reads SEHNR; CDR2 reads FQNEAQ (reference sequence). The DNA for the CDR3 is TGTGCCAGCAGCTACATTCTGAACACTGAAGCTTTCTTT. It encodes CASSYILNTEAFF.

The rearrangement links TRBV12-5 to TRBJ1-2; 7 positions agree with TRBD1. CDR3 length equals 13 residues. V shed 6 bases, J shed 6 bases, and the junction held 7 bases outside the gene matches. CDR1 is LGHNT, CDR2 FRNRAP, per germline. CDR3 sequence: CASGPDRAHGYTF. The CDR3 nucleotides read TGTGCTAGTGGCCCCGACAGGGCTCATGGCTACACCTTC.

The rearrangement links TRBV6-5 to TRBJ1-1, with D perhaps matching TRBD1 (6 bases). Trimming stripped 7 bases from V and 0 bases from J, with 12 bases between. CDR3 size: 14 residues. Germline V CDR1 and CDR2: MNHEY, SVGAGI. The CDR3, as DNA: TGTGCCAGCAAACCGGGACAACTGAACACTGAAGCTTTCTTT. Translation: CASKPGQLNTEAFF.

The rearrangement uses TRBV6-6 and TRBJ2-7; possible D gene TRBD1, 5 bases. V was trimmed by 4 bases and J by 1 base, leaving 8 bases between them. Germline CDR1 and CDR2: MNHNY and SVGAGI (reference sequence). The CDR3 length is 13 residues. The CDR3 nucleotides are TGTGCCAGCAGTTTACAGGAGTCCTACGAGCAGTACTTC. It encodes CASSLQESYEQYF.

This clone was seen a single time. The rearrangement uses TRBV5-6 and TRBJ2-6, with D uncertain. The germline V gene encodes CDR1 SGHDT and CDR2 YYEEEE. Trimming stripped 0 bases from V and 0 bases from J, with 10 bases between. The CDR3 extends over 17 amino acids. The CDR3 region is CASSLGRPHSGANVLTF. The CDR3 DNA follows: TGTGCCAGCAGCTTGGGGCGGCCCCACTCTGGGGCCAACGTCCTGACTTTC.